This TCR beta chain was captured in a study of blood T cell repertoires in COVID-19. Here immunoSEQ multiplex PCR was the method, and the copy in TCRdb shows in-frame clones only, minus some. The data contain 310,000 or so clones, roughly 89% of them singletons. Between the trimmed V and J ends, which lost 3 bases and 0 bases, there was a span of 8 bases. CDR3 length: 14 amino acids. CDR1 and CDR2 from the germline V gene are SGHNT and YYREEE (reference sequence). The rearrangement links TRBV5-4 to TRBJ2-3; possibly TRBD1 for D (5 bases). The specimen was PBMCs or T cells enriched from blood (not recorded which). This clonotype was obtained from a woman under 30 who had recovered from COVID-19. The CDR3 bases are TGTGCCAGCAGCTCGGCAGGGAGCACAGATACGCAGTATTTT. Residues: CASSSAGSTDTQYF.